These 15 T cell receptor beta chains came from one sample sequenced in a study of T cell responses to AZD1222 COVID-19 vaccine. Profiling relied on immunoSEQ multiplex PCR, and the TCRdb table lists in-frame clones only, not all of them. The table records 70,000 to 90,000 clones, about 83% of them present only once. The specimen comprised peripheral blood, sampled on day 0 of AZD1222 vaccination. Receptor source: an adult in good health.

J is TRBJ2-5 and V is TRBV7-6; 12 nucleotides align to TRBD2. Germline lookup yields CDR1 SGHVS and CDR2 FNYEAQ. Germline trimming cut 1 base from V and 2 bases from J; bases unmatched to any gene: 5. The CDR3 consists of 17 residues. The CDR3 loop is CASSLGFGLAGQETQYF. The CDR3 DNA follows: TGTGCCAGCAGCTTAGGGTTTGGACTAGCGGGGCAAGAGACCCAGTACTTC.

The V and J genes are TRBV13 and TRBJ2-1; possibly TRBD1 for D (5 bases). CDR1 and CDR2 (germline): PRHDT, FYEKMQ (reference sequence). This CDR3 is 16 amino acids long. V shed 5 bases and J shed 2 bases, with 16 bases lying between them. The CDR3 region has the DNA TGTGCCAGCAGCCCGTTGAACCAGGGTCCCTACAATGAGCAGTTCTTC. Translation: CASSPLNQGPYNEQFF.

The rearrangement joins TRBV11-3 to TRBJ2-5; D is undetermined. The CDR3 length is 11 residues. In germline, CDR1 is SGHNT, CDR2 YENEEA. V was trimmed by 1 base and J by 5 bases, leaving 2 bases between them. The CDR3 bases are TGTGCCAGCAGCTTAGGGGAGACCCAGTACTTC. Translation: CASSLGETQYF.

Written as DNA, the CDR3 is TGTGCCAGCAGTTCCCCTTATGAGCGGGAGTATCGGGAGACCCAGTACTTC. This translates into CASSSPYEREYRETQYF. V is TRBV28 and J is TRBJ2-5, with 8 bases fitting TRBD2. The CDR3 spans 17 residues. V shed 4 bases, J shed 5 bases, and the junction held 15 bases outside the gene matches. Germline V gives CDR1 MDHEN, CDR2 SYDVKM.

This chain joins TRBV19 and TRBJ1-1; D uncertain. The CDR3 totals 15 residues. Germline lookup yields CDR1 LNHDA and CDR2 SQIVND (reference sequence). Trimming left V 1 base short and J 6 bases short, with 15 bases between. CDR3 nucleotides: TGTGCCAGTAGTATAGCGGCGGTGGGAGGGTCTGAAGCTTTCTTT. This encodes CASSIAAVGGSEAFF. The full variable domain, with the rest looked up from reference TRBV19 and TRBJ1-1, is DGGITQSPKYLFRKEGQNVTLSCEQNLNHDAMYWYRQDPGQGLRLIYYSQIVNDFQKGDIAEGYSVSREKKESFPLTVTSAQKNPTAFYLCASSIAAVGGSEAFFGQGTRLTVV.

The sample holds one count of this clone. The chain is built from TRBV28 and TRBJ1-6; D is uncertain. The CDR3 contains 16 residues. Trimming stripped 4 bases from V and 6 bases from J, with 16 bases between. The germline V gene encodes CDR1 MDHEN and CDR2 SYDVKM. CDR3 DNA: TGTGCCAGCAGTTACCTAAGGCACACCCCTAATTCACCCCTCCACTTT. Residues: CASSYLRHTPNSPLHF.

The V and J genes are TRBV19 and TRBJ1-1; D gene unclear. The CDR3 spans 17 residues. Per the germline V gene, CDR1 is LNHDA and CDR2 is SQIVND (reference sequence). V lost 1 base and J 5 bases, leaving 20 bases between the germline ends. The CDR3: CASSIGGGDSRKTEAFF. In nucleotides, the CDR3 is TGTGCCAGTAGTATAGGAGGTGGGGATTCGAGAAAAACTGAAGCTTTCTTT.

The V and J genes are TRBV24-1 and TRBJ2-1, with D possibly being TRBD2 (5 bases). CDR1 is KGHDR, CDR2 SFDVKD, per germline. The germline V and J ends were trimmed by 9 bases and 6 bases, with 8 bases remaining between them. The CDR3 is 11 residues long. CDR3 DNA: TGTGCCACCCGGCTAGCCAATGAGCAGTTCTTC. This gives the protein CATRLANEQFF.

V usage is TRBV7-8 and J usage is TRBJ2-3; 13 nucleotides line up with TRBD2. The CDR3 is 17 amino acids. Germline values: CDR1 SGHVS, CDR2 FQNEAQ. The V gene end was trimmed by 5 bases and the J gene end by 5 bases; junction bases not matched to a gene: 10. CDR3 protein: CASSLGTSGVPGDTQYF. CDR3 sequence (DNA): TGTGCCAGCAGCCTGGGGACTAGCGGGGTTCCCGGAGATACGCAGTATTTT.

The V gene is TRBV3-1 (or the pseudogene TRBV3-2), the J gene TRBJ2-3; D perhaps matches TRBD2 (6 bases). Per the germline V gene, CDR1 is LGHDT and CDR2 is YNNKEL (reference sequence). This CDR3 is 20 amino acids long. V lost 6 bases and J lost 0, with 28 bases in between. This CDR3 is CASSRSPGLSTSPSTDTQYF. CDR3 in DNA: TGTGCCAGCAGTCGCAGCCCGGGACTCTCTACCTCTCCTAGCACAGATACGCAGTATTTT.

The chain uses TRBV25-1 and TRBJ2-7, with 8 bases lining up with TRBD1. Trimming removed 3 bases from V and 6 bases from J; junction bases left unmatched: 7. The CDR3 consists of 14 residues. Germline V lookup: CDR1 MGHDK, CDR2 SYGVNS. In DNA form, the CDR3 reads TGTGCCAGCAGTGACAGGGGGCCATGGGGCGAGCAGTACTTC. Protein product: CASSDRGPWGEQYF.

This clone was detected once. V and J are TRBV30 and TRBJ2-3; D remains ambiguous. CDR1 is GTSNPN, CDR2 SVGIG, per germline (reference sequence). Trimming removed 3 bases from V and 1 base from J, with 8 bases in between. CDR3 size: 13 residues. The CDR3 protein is CAWRGRGTDTQYF. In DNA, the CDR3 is TGTGCCTGGAGGGGTCGGGGCACAGATACGCAGTATTTT.

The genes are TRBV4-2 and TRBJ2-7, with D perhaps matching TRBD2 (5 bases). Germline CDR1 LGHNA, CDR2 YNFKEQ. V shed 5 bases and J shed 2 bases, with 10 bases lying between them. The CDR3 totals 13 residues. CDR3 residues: CASSYGVAYEQYF. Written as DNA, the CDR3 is TGTGCCAGCAGCTACGGGGTAGCCTACGAGCAGTACTTC.

The CDR3 DNA follows: TGCGCCAGCAGCTTGGCCTCAGGGAATGAAAAACTGTTTTTT. Translated, it gives CASSLASGNEKLFF. This rearrangement joins TRBV5-1 to TRBJ1-4; D is possibly TRBD1 (5 bases). Trimming stripped 0 bases from V and 5 bases from J, with 8 bases between. CDR1 SGHRS and CDR2 YFSETQ come from the germline V gene. CDR3 length equals 14 residues. The entire variable domain, with the rest obtained from reference TRBV5-1 and TRBJ1-4, is as follows: KAGVTQTPRYLIKTRGQQVTLSCSPISGHRSVSWYQQTPGQGLQFLFEYFSETQRNKGNFPGRFSGRQFSNSRSEMNVSTLELGDSALYLCASSLASGNEKLFFGSGTQLSVL.

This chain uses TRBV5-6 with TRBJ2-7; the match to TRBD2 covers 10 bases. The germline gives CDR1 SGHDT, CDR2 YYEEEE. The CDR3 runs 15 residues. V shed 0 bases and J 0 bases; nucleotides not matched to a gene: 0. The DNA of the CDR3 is TGTGCCAGCAGCTTGGGACTAGCGGGCTCCTACGAGCAGTACTTC. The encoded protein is CASSLGLAGSYEQYF.